The TCR beta chain under discussion was sequenced for a study of cytomegalovirus exposure and HLA in healthy donors. Overall study findings and caveats: The study reported that TCR beta sequences accurately predicted HLA-A and HLA-B alleles in most subjects. In vitro confirmation showed three CMV-associated chains to be CMV antigen specific.

The CDR3 totals 16 residues. Looked up from germline, CDR1 is SGHRS and CDR2 is YFSETQ. Germline trimming cut 4 bases from V and 3 bases from J; bases unmatched to any gene: 7. A note on this clone: What it binds is not known.

The PCR was carried out with 60 Vbeta primers and 13 Jbeta primers. The data were produced by immunoSEQ multiplex PCR, yet TCRdb's version contains in-frame clones alone and is incomplete. The profile shows 150,000 to 200,000 clones, 82% of them singletons. The material sequenced was PBMCs. The V gene is TRBV5-1, the J gene TRBJ2-1; the match to TRBD1 covers 10 bases. This clonotype was obtained from a man aged 35-49 years in good health and CMV-seronegative. The CDR3 coding sequence is TGCGCCAGCAGCCCCAGACAGGGGGCAAGCTACAATGAGCAGTTCTTC. Translating gives CASSPRQGASYNEQFF.